These 27 T cell receptor beta chains were sequenced from one sample in a study of T cells in Graves' hyperthyroidism and ophthalmopathy. TCR beta CDR3 regions were amplified from RNA transcripts. The HTBI primer set drove a first-round RT-PCR of the TCR CDR3. TCRdb redid the calling of the multiplex PCR reads with MiXCR, one entry per CDR3 protein. The data show approximately 870,000 distinct CDR3 sequences, 35% to 40% seen once. Sequencing input: blood. The receptors shown here come from a man between 18 and 29 years old with Graves' hyperthyroidism.

This clonotype has a count of ten or more. CDR3 sequence (DNA): TGTGCCAGTAGTCGGGACAGGGCCCACGTCGACACCTTC. It codes for CASSRDRAHVDTF. The chain has TRBV19 and TRBJ1-2, with 9 bases matching TRBD1. This CDR3 spans 13 amino acids. Germline trimming cut 5 bases from V and 12 bases from J; bases unmatched to any gene: 10. Germline lookup yields CDR1 LNHDA and CDR2 SQIVND (reference sequence).

This clonotype has only a few counts. The chain uses TRBV19 and TRBJ1-2; no clear D. The CDR3 extends over 17 amino acids. The germline CDR1 and CDR2 sequences are LNHDA and SQIVND (reference sequence). Trimming shortened V by 3 bases and J by 3 bases, and 20 bases separated the two germline ends. Here the CDR3 DNA reads TGTGCCAGTAGTATGAGTCCTTGGCAGGAGGGAGACTATGGCTACACCTTC. Its protein product is CASSMSPWQEGDYGYTF. Complete variable domain (other parts from reference TRBV19 and TRBJ1-2): DGGITQSPKYLFRKEGQNVTLSCEQNLNHDAMYWYRQDPGQGLRLIYYSQIVNDFQKGDIAEGYSVSREKKESFPLTVTSAQKNPTAFYLCASSMSPWQEGDYGYTFGSGTRLTVV.

V gene TRBV20-1 combines with J gene TRBJ2-1; weak D call: TRBD2 (6 bases). Trimming stripped 2 bases from V and 1 base from J, with 9 bases between. This CDR3 contains 14 residues. Germline-derived CDR1 and CDR2 are DFQATT and SNEGSKA (reference sequence). The CDR3 coding sequence is TGCAGTGCTAGACCTGGACTATCCTACAATGAGCAGTTCTTC. Residues: CSARPGLSYNEQFF.

The rearrangement links TRBV5-1 to TRBJ2-7; 10 positions agree with TRBD2. Per germline, CDR1 SGHRS and CDR2 YFSETQ. The CDR3 runs 16 residues. The J segment lost 1 base and the V segment lost 4 bases, leaving 8 bases of the junction unmatched. CDR3 sequence (DNA): TGCGCCAGCAGCCCTACAGCTAGCGGGAGTTCCTACGAGCAGTACTTC. Protein: CASSPTASGSSYEQYF.

This clonotype appeared a few times. The chain joins TRBV2 to TRBJ2-2; 9 bases match TRBD2. With V trimmed by 7 bases and J by 6 bases, 6 bases remained unmatched. The CDR3 contains 14 residues. Germline CDR1 SNHLY, CDR2 FYNNEI. CDR3 coding DNA: TGTGCCAGCATCAGCGGGGGGCAGGCCGGGGAGCTGTTTTTT. The encoded protein is CASISGGQAGELFF. The whole variable domain, filled in from reference TRBV2 and TRBJ2-2, reads EPEVTQTPSHQVTQMGQEVILRCVPISNHLYFYWYRQILGQKVEFLVSFYNNEISEKSEIFDDQFSVERPDGSNFTLKIRSTKLEDSAMYFCASISGGQAGELFFGEGSRLTVL.

Only a few counts were recorded for this clonotype. The V and J genes are TRBV4-1 and TRBJ2-5; D tentatively fits TRBD1 or TRBD2 (5 bases each). This CDR3 spans 14 amino acids. Trimming took 1 base from V and 3 from J, leaving 9 bases between them. Germline lookup yields CDR1 MGHRA and CDR2 YSYEKL. For the CDR3, the DNA is TGCGCCAGCAGCCAAGGGGACCAGGAAGAGACCCAGTACTTC. Its protein product is CASSQGDQEETQYF.

This clonotype has a count of ten or more. The chain joins TRBV5-8 to TRBJ1-2, with D tentatively TRBD1 (5 bases). From germline, CDR1 is SGHTS and CDR2 YDEGEE. With 1 base removed from V and 4 bases from J, the gap between germline ends came to 14 bases. The CDR3 has 15 amino acids. CDR3 in amino acids: CASSLSVQELYGYTF. The CDR3 DNA is TGTGCCAGCAGCTTGAGTGTACAGGAGCTCTATGGCTACACCTTC.

In the case of this clonotype: Sequence at one end of the junction differs from germline and may be a read error. The genes are TRBV7-7 and TRBJ2-7, with D maybe TRBD2 (5 bases). The length of the CDR3 is 15 residues. Germline assignment: CDR1 SSHAT and CDR2 FNYEAQ (reference sequence). This CDR3 is CASSPGIQQPLEQYF. In DNA form, the CDR3 reads TGTGCTAGCAGCCCGGGGATCCAGCAGCCACTGGAGCAGTACTTC.

This clonotype has ten or more counts. This sequence joins TRBV7-2 and TRBJ2-7; perhaps D is TRBD1 or TRBD2 (6 bases each). CDR3 length equals 14 residues. CDR1 SGHTA and CDR2 FQGNSA come from the germline V gene. Trimming left V 7 bases short and J 2 bases short, with 15 bases between. The CDR3 region has the DNA TGTGCCAGCAACTGGGGGGCATATACCTACGAGCAGTACTTC. It yields the protein CASNWGAYTYEQYF. Combining the CDR3 with reference TRBV7-2 and TRBJ2-7 gives the whole variable domain GAGVSQSPSNKVTEKGKDVELRCDPISGHTALYWYRQSLGQGLEFLIYFQGNSAPDKSGLPSDRFSAERTGGSVSTLTIQRTQQEDSAVYLCASNWGAYTYEQYFGPGTRLTVT.

V usage is TRBV5-1 and J usage is TRBJ2-7; TRBD1 matches at 10 bases. The CDR3 runs to 14 residues. Germline trimming cut 4 bases from V and 6 bases from J; bases unmatched to any gene: 7. The germline V gene has CDR1 SGHRS and CDR2 YFSETQ. The CDR3 DNA follows: TGCGCCAGCAGCCGAGGACAGGGGGTAATCGAGCAGTACTTC. The encoded protein is CASSRGQGVIEQYF.

The genes are TRBV7-6 and TRBJ1-1; 7 nucleotides agree with TRBD1. Germline V CDR1 and CDR2: SGHVS, FNYEAQ. V trimming: 5 bases; J trimming: 2 bases; junction bases outside the gene matches: 11. This CDR3 comprises 16 residues. CDR3 sequence (DNA): TGTGCCAGCAGCCCCGTAGGACAGGAGACTAACACTGAAGCTTTCTTT. Translated: CASSPVGQETNTEAFF.

Points on this clonotype: Compared with germline, one end of the junction differs, possibly owing to a read error. This sequence joins TRBV7-6 and TRBJ2-5; D may be TRBD2 (6 bases). Germline V gene data show CDR1 as SGHVS and CDR2 as FNYEAQ. CDR3 size: 12 residues. The CDR3, as DNA: TGTGCCAGCAGTTCCCTGGACTATCCCCCGTTCTTC. Its protein product is CASSSLDYPPFF.

This chain connects TRBV2 to TRBJ2-5; D possibly matches TRBD1 or TRBD2 (6 bases each). The CDR3 has 14 amino acids. From germline, CDR1 is SNHLY and CDR2 FYNNEI. Trimming stripped 5 bases from V and 5 bases from J, with 15 bases between. Here the CDR3 reads CASSYGRRGETQYF. The CDR3 DNA follows: TGTGCCAGCAGTTACGGCAGGAGGGGGGAGACCCAGTACTTC. Full variable domain (rest looked up from reference TRBV2 and TRBJ2-5): EPEVTQTPSHQVTQMGQEVILRCVPISNHLYFYWYRQILGQKVEFLVSFYNNEISEKSEIFDDQFSVERPDGSNFTLKIRSTKLEDSAMYFCASSYGRRGETQYFGPGTRLLVL.

About this clonotype itself: A much larger clone sits a single nucleotide away, making a read error possible. The CDR3 does not end in the conserved phenylalanine or tryptophan, so this is likely a read error. V is TRBV7-8 and J is TRBJ1-5; D is unclear. Germline CDR1 is SGHVS and CDR2 is FQNEAQ. This CDR3 region has 15 residues. V gave up 6 bases and J gave up 4 bases, with 16 bases separating them. In DNA, the CDR3 is TGTGCCAGCAGGTCCCTTGGCGGGGTTAATCAGCCCCAGCATTCT. As protein: CASRSLGGVNQPQHS.

In its sample, this clonotype was seen many times. The chain combines TRBV19 with TRBJ2-2; D not resolved. CDR1 is LNHDA, CDR2 SQIVND, per germline (reference sequence). This CDR3 spans 13 amino acids. The ends were cut back, 6 bases at V and 1 base at J, with 6 bases in the middle. The CDR3 nucleotides are TGTGCCAGTAGGAACAGGAACACCGGGGAGCTGTTTTTT. This encodes CASRNRNTGELFF.

This clonotype was counted many times. The V call is TRBV10-3, the J call TRBJ1-2; D remains ambiguous. This CDR3 is 14 amino acids long. Germline CDR1 ENHRY, CDR2 SYGVKD. V was trimmed by 6 bases and J by 1 base, leaving 12 bases between them. CDR3 region: CAIRDSASNYGYTF. The CDR3 coding sequence is TGTGCCATCAGAGACTCCGCAAGTAACTATGGCTACACCTTC.

In this sample, this clonotype turned up many times. This sequence joins TRBV20-1 and TRBJ1-1; D not certain. CDR3 length: 12 amino acids. The V end lost 6 bases, the J end lost 1 base, and 9 bases lay between the germline ends. Germline V gene sequence: CDR1 DFQATT, CDR2 SNEGSKA (reference sequence). This CDR3 reads CSALSRNTEAFF. CDR3 sequence (DNA): TGCAGTGCCCTCAGTCGGAACACTGAAGCTTTCTTT.

This clonotype was detected only a few times. The rearrangement joins TRBV4-1 to TRBJ2-5; no clear D gene. Trimming removed 2 bases from V and 7 bases from J, with 17 bases in between. The CDR3 loop spans 15 amino acids. From germline, CDR1 is MGHRA and CDR2 YSYEKL. CDR3: CASSQTGPAEGTQYF. As DNA, the CDR3 is TGCGCCAGCAGCCAAACGGGCCCCGCAGAAGGGACCCAGTACTTC.

Remarks on this clonotype: One end of the junction fails to match germline, which may point to a read error. The CDR3 DNA reads as TGTGCCAGCAGCCAAGACACTCCGGACAGGCAGTATGGCTACACCTTC. This translates into CASSQDTPDRQYGYTF. The genes are TRBV4-1 and TRBJ1-2; 7 bases line up with TRBD1. Per the germline V gene, CDR1 is MGHRA and CDR2 is YSYEKL. The CDR3 has 16 residues.

About this clonotype itself: One end of the junction fails to match germline, which may point to a read error. The V and J genes are TRBV10-3 and TRBJ1-5; 7 bases agree with TRBD1. The CDR3 runs to 17 residues. Germline CDR1 and CDR2: ENHRY and SYGVKD. The CDR3 is CASSDARLDRGNQPQHF. CDR3 DNA sequence: TGTGCCAGCAGTGACGCTCGATTAGACAGGGGCAATCAGCCCCAGCATTTT.

The chain is built from TRBV9 and TRBJ1-5; D call uncertain. The germline V and J ends were trimmed by 3 bases and 10 bases, with 11 bases remaining between them. The CDR3 has 12 amino acids. Germline V gene lookup returns CDR1 SGDLS and CDR2 YYNGEE. The CDR3 nucleotides are TGTGCCAGCAGCGCACCGAATTCACCCCAGCATTTT. Its protein product is CASSAPNSPQHF.

In its sample, this clonotype was seen a few times. The chain couples TRBV6-2 or TRBV6-3 to TRBJ1-5; 10 bases line up with TRBD1. J gave up 2 bases and V 4 bases, and 5 bases lay outside the gene matches. Looked up from germline, CDR1 is MNHEY and CDR2 is SVGEGT. The CDR3 length is 16 residues. As DNA, the CDR3 is TGTGCCAGCAGTTCCCCCGGGACAGGGGGCAATCAGCCCCAGCATTTT. Translated, it gives CASSSPGTGGNQPQHF.

The sample holds many counts of this clonotype. The chain couples TRBV10-3 to TRBJ2-2; TRBD2 is a possible D gene (6 bases). Between the trimmed V and J ends, which lost 9 bases and 3 bases, there was a span of 14 bases. CDR1 is ENHRY, CDR2 SYGVKD, per germline. The CDR3 totals 14 residues. The CDR3 DNA sequence: TGTGCCATTACCGGACCGGGGGACACCGGGGAGCTGTTTTTT. It codes for CAITGPGDTGELFF.

This clonotype occurred a few times. The chain employs TRBV7-9 and TRBJ1-6; no clear D gene. With 0 bases removed from V and 0 bases from J, the gap between germline ends came to 12 bases. Germline V gene data show CDR1 as SEHNR and CDR2 as FQNEAQ (reference sequence). CDR3 length: 18 residues. The CDR3 loop is CASSLAYGRSSYNSPLHF. Here the CDR3 DNA reads TGTGCCAGCAGCTTAGCGTACGGTCGGAGCTCCTATAATTCACCCCTCCACTTT.

Many counts were recorded for this clonotype. V and J are TRBV15 and TRBJ1-1, with 9 positions matching TRBD1. This CDR3 has 16 amino acids. J lost 1 base, V lost 3 bases, and 6 bases had no gene match. CDR1 is LNHNV and CDR2 is YYDKDF in the germline V gene (reference sequence). The CDR3 spells CATSSRPGQGNTEAFF. In DNA, the CDR3 is TGTGCCACCAGCAGTAGACCGGGACAGGGGAACACTGAAGCTTTCTTT.

With regard to this clonotype: Just one base apart from a much larger clone, this may be a read error. V gene TRBV15 combines with J gene TRBJ2-5, with 8 bases lining up with TRBD2. This CDR3 spans 17 amino acids. V lost 3 bases and J lost 4; bases outside the gene matches: 13. Germline V gene sequence: CDR1 LNHNV, CDR2 YYDKDF (reference sequence). The DNA for the CDR3 is TGTGCCACCAGCAGGGAACTGGCAGCGGGGGACTTAGAGACCCAGTACTTC. This sequence encodes CATSRELAAGDLETQYF.

This clonotype was recorded a few times. The chain combines TRBV7-2 with TRBJ2-2; a weak D match, TRBD1 (5 bases). CDR1 is SGHTA, CDR2 FQGNSA, per germline. The CDR3 totals 15 residues. V was cut by 0 bases and J by 3 bases, with 8 bases left in between. CDR3 protein: CASSLALGDTGELFF. For the CDR3, the DNA is TGTGCCAGCAGCTTAGCGCTAGGGGACACCGGGGAGCTGTTTTTT.